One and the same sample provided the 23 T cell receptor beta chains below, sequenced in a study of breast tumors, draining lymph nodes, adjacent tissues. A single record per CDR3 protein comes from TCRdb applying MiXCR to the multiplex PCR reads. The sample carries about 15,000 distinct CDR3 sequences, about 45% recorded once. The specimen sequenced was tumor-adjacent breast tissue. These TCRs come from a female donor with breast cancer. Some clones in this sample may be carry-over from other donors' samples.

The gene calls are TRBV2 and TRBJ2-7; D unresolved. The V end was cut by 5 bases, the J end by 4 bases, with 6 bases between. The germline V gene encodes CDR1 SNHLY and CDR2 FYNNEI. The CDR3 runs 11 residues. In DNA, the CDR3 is TGTGCCAGCAGTCCGCCTTACGAGCAGTACGTC. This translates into CASSPPYEQYV.

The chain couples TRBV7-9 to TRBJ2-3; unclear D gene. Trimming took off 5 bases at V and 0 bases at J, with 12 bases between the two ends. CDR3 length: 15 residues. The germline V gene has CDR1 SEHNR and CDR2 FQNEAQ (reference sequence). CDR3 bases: TGTGCCAGCAGCGTCACCGGGTCTAGCACAGATACGCAGTATTTT. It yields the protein CASSVTGSSTDTQYF.

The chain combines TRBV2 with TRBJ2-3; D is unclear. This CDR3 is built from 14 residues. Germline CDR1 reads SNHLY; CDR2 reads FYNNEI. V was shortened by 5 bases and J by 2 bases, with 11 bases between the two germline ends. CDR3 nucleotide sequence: TGTGCCAGCAGTATAGAGGTCCACACAGATACGCAGTATTTT. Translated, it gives CASSIEVHTDTQYF. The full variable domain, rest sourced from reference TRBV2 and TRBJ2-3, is EPEVTQTPSHQVTQMGQEVILRCVPISNHLYFYWYRQILGQKVEFLVSFYNNEISEKSEIFDDQFSVERPDGSNFTLKIRSTKLEDSAMYFCASSIEVHTDTQYFGPGTRLTVL.

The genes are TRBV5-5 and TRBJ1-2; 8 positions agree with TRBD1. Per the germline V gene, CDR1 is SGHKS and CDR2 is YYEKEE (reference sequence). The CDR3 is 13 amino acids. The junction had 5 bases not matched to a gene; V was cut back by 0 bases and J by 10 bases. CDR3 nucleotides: TGTGCCAGCAGCTTGGCCGGACAGGGCCCCTACACCTTC. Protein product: CASSLAGQGPYTF. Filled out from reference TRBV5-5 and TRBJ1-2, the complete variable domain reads DAGVTQSPTHLIKTRGQQVTLRCSPISGHKSVSWYQQVLGQGPQFIFQYYEKEERGRGNFPDRFSARQFPNYSSELNVNALLLGDSALYLCASSLAGQGPYTFGSGTRLTVV.

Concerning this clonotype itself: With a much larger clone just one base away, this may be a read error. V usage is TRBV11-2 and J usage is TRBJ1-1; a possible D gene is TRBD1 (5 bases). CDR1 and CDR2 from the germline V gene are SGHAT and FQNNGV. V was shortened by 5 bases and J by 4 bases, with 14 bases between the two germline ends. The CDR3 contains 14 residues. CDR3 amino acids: CASSRLGGTTEAFF. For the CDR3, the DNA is TGTGCCAGCAGCCGCCTGGGAGGGACCACTGAAGCTTTCTTT.

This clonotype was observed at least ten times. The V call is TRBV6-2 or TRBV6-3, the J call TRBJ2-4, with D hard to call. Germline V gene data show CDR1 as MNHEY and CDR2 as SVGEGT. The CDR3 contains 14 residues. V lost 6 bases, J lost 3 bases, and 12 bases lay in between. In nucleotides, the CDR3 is TGTGCCAGCAGCTCCCGGACGGACAAAAACATTCAGTACTTC. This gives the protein CASSSRTDKNIQYF.

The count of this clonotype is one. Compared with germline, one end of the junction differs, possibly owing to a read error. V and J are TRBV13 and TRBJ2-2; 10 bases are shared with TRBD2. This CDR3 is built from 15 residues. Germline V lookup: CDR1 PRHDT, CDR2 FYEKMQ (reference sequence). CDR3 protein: CASSFGTSDTGELFF. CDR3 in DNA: TGCGCCAGCAGCTTCGGGACTAGCGACACCGGGGAGCTGTTTTTT.

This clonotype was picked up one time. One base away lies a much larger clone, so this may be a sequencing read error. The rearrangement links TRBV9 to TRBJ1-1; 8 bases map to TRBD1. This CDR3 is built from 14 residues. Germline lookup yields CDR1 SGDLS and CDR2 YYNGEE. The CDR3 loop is CASSVAGQGSEASF. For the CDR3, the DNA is TGTGCCAGCAGCGTAGCCGGACAGGGAAGTGAAGCTTCCTTT.

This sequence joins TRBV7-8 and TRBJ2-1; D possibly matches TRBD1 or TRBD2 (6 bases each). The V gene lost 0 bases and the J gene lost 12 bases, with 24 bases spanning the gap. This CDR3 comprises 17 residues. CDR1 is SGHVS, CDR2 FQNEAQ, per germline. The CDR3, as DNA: TGTGCCAGCAGCTTAGCCGCTTCGCCCACAGGGACTTTAGGGCAGTTCTTC. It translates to CASSLAASPTGTLGQFF.

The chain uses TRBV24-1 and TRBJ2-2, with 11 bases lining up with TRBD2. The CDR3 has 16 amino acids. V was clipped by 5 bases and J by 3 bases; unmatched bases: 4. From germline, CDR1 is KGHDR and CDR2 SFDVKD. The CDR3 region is CATSGLAGGDTGELFF. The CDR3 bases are TGTGCCACCAGTGGGCTAGCGGGAGGTGACACCGGGGAGCTGTTTTTT.

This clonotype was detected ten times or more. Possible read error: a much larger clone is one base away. The CDR3 sequence: CAGTPLPNSPLHF. The CDR3 nucleotides are TGTGCCGGCACACCTTTACCGAATTCACCCCTCCACTTT. This chain connects TRBV6-6 to TRBJ1-6, with D unresolved. Per the germline V gene, CDR1 is MNHNY and CDR2 is SVGAGI (reference sequence). Deletions cut 11 bases from V and 7 bases from J, with 15 bases between. The CDR3 extends over 13 amino acids.

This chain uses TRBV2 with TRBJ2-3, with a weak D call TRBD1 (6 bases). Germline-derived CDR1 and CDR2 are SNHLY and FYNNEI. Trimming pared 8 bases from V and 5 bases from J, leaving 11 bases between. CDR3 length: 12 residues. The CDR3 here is CASAGAIDTQYF. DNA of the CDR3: TGTGCCAGCGCAGGGGCGATAGATACGCAGTATTTT.

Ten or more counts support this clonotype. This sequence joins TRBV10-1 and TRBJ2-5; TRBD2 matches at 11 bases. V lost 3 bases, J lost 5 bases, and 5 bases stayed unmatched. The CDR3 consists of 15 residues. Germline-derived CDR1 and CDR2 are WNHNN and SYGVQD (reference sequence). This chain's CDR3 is CASSDTTSGTETQYF. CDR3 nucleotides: TGCGCCAGCAGTGATACGACTAGCGGGACTGAGACCCAGTACTTC.

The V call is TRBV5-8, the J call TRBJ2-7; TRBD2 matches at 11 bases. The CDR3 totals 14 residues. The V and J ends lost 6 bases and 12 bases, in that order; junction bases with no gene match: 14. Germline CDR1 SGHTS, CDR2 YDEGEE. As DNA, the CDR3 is TGTGCCAGCACCAATCTAGCGGGGGGTGACGGGCGGTACTTC. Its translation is CASTNLAGGDGRYF.

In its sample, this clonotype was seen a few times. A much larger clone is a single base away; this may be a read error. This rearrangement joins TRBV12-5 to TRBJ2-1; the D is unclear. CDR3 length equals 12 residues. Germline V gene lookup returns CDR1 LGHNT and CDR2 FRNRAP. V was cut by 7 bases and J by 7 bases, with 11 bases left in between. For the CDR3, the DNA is TGTGCTAGTGTTTGCCTACGGAATGAGCAGTTCTTC. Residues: CASVCLRNEQFF.

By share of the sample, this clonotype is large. The CDR3 DNA is TGCAGTGCTAGAGATACCGGGAGCTCCTACAATGAGCAGTTCTTC. Protein sequence: CSARDTGSSYNEQFF. This chain joins TRBV20-1 and TRBJ2-1; D is possibly TRBD2 (6 bases). Germline V gene sequence: CDR1 DFQATT, CDR2 SNEGSKA (reference sequence). V was shortened by 0 bases and J by 0 bases, with 9 bases between the two germline ends. The CDR3 contains 15 residues.

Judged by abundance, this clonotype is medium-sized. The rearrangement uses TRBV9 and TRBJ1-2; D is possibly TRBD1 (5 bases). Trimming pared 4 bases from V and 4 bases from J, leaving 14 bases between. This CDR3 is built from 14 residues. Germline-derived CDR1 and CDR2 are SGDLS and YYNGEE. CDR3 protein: CASSRDGGSYGYTF. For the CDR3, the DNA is TGTGCCAGCAGCAGGGACGGAGGGAGCTATGGCTACACCTTC.

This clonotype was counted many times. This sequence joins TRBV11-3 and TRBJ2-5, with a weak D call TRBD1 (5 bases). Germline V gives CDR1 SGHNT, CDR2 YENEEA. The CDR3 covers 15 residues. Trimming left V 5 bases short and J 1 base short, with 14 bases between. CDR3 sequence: CASSSWTKFQETQYF. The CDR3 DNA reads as TGTGCCAGCAGCAGTTGGACAAAATTCCAAGAGACCCAGTACTTC.

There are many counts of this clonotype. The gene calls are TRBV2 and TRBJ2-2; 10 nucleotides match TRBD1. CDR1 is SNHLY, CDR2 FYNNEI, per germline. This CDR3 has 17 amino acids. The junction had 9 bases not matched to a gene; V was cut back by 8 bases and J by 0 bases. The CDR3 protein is CASGGQGPTSNTGELFF. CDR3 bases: TGTGCCAGCGGGGGACAGGGGCCCACATCGAACACCGGGGAGCTGTTTTTT.

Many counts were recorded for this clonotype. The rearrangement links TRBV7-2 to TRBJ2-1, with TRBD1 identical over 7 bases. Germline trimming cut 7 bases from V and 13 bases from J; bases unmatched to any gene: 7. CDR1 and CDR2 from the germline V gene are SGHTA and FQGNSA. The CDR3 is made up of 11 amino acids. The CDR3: CASNSGTVQFF. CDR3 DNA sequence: TGTGCCAGCAACTCCGGGACAGTACAGTTCTTC.

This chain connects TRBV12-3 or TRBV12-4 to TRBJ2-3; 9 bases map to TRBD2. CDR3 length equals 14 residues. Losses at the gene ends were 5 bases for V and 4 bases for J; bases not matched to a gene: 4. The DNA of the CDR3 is TGTGCCAGCAGTCTTAGCGGGAGTTCAGATACGCAGTATTTT. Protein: CASSLSGSSDTQYF.

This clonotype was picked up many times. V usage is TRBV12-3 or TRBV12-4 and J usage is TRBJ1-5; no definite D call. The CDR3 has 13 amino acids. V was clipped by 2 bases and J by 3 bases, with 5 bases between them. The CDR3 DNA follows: TGTGCCAGCAGTTTACTTGACAATCAGCCCCAGCATTTT. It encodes CASSLLDNQPQHF.

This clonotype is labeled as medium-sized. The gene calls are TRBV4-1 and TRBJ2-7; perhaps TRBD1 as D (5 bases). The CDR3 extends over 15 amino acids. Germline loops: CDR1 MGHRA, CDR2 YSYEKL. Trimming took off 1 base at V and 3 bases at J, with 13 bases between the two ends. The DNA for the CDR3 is TGCGCCAGCAGCCAAGGATGGGGCACGGTCTACGAGCAGTACTTC. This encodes CASSQGWGTVYEQYF.